The 5 T cell receptor beta chains below were found in one sample sequenced in a study of CD8+ T cells in alopecia areata. Treatment in this sample: oral pan-JAK inhibitor, 5-10 mg twice daily. Extracted RNA was reverse transcribed into cDNA, the sequencing template. Method: immunoSEQ multiplex PCR; TCRdb's copy keeps in-frame clones and lacks some. The sample carries roughly 190,000 clones, around 64% recorded once. The sequenced sample was CD4+ T cells sorted from blood, obtained at approximately week 49, from a patient treated with tofacitinib. Source of these receptors: a human donor with alopecia areata.

The chain joins TRBV30 to TRBJ1-2; TRBD1 is a possible D gene (5 bases). This CDR3 has 12 amino acids. Per the germline V gene, CDR1 is GTSNPN and CDR2 is SVGIG (reference sequence). The V end lost 3 bases, the J end lost 7 bases, and 12 bases lay between the germline ends. The DNA of the CDR3 is TGTGCCTGGAGCTTGTCAGGGTTTGGCTACACCTTC. It encodes CAWSLSGFGYTF.

This clone was counted only a few times. V gene TRBV28 combines with J gene TRBJ2-7; 10 bases line up with TRBD2. The CDR3 runs to 15 residues. J was trimmed by 5 bases and V by 1 base; bases with no gene match: 5. In germline, CDR1 is MDHEN, CDR2 SYDVKM. CDR3 loop: CASSLYLAGVDEQYF. The CDR3 DNA sequence: TGTGCCAGCAGTTTATACCTAGCGGGGGTTGACGAGCAGTACTTC.

The rearrangement uses TRBV5-1 and TRBJ2-4, with 8 bases fitting TRBD1. Germline V gene data show CDR1 as SGHRS and CDR2 as YFSETQ. The CDR3 extends over 14 amino acids. Trimming cost V 4 bases and J 5 bases; bases outside gene matches: 5. The CDR3 coding sequence is TGCGCCAGCAGCCCCGAGACAGGGGAAAACATTCAGTACTTC. It encodes CASSPETGENIQYF.

The rearrangement joins TRBV7-2 to TRBJ2-3, with a possible D match to TRBD1 (5 bases). V dropped 8 bases and J dropped 4 bases, with 13 bases sitting between them. Germline CDR1 SGHTA, CDR2 FQGNSA. CDR3 length: 13 residues. CDR3 DNA sequence: TGTGCCAGCGGGGCCTTTAGTGCAGATACGCAGTATTTT. Its translation is CASGAFSADTQYF.

The CDR3 bases are TGCAGTGCTAGTGGCTACGAGCAGTACTTC. This gives the protein CSASGYEQYF. This rearrangement joins TRBV20-1 to TRBJ2-7; no clear D gene. The V gene's germline CDR1 is DFQATT and CDR2 SNEGSKA (reference sequence). The ends were cut back, 3 bases at V and 3 bases at J, with 3 bases in the middle. The CDR3 loop spans 10 amino acids.